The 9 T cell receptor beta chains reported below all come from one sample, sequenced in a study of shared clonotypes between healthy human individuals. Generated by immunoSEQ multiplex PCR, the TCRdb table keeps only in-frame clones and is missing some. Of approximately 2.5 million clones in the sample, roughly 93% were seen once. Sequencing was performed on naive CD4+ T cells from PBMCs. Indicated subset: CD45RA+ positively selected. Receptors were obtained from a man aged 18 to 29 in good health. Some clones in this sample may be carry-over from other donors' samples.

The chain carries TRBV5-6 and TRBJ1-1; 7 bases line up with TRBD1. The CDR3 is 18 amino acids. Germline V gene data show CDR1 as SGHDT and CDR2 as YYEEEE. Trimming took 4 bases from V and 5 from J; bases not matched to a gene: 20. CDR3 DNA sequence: TGTGCCAGCAGCCCCGAATCGGCCTACAGGGGCGGGAAGACTGAAGCTTTCTTT. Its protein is CASSPESAYRGGKTEAFF.

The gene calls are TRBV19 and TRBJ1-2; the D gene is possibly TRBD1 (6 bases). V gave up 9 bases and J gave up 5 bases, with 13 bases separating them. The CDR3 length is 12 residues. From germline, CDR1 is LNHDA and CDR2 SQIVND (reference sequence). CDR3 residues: CASTQGWYGYTF. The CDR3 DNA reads TGTGCCAGCACTCAGGGGTGGTATGGCTACACCTTC.

CDR3 sequence reads: CASSPQAGTSSYEQYF. The CDR3, as DNA: TGTGCCAGCTCACCACAGGCGGGAACGAGCTCCTACGAGCAGTACTTC. The chain couples TRBV18 to TRBJ2-7; perhaps TRBD2 as D (6 bases). V was pared by 1 base and J by 0 bases, with 13 bases between. The CDR3 is made up of 16 amino acids. The V gene's germline CDR1 is KGHSH and CDR2 LQKENI.

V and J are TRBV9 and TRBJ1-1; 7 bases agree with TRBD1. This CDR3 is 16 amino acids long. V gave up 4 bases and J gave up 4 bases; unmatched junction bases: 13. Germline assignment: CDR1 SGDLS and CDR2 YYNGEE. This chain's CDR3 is CASSPSIGGGGTEAFF. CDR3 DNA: TGTGCCAGCAGCCCTTCGATAGGAGGGGGCGGCACTGAAGCTTTCTTT.

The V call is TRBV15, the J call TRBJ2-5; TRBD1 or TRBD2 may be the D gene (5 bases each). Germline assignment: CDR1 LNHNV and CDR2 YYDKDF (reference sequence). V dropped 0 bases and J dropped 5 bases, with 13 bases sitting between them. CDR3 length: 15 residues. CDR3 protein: CATSRDYTGGETQYF. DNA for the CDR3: TGTGCCACCAGCAGAGATTATACAGGCGGGGAGACCCAGTACTTC.

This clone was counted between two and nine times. The CDR3 DNA reads TGTGCCATCAGTGAGTCTGGCGGGATCCAGTTCTTC. Residues: CAISESGGIQFF. The chain joins TRBV10-3 to TRBJ2-1, with a tentative D call TRBD2 (6 bases). Germline CDR1 and CDR2: ENHRY and SYGVKD. V was shortened by 0 bases and J by 13 bases, with 10 bases between the two germline ends. This CDR3 has 12 residues.

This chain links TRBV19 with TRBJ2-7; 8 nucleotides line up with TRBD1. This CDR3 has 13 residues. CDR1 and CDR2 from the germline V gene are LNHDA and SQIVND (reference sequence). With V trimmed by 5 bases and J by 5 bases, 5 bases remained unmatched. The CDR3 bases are TGTGCCAGTAGTGACAGGGGCGGGAACGAGCAGTACTTC. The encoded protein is CASSDRGGNEQYF.

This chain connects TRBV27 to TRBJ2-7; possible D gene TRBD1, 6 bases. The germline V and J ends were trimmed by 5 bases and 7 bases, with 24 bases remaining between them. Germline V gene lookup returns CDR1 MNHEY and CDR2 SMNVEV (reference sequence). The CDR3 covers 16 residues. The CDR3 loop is CASSPWGTQLTIEQYF. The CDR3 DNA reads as TGTGCCAGCAGTCCCTGGGGGACACAACTTACTATTGAGCAGTACTTC.

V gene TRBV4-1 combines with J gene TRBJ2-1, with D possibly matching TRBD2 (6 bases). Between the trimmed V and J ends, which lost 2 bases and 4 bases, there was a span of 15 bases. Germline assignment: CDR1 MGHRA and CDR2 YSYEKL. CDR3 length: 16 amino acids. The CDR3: CASSQHRRDLYNEQFF. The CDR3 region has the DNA TGCGCCAGCAGCCAACATAGAAGGGACTTGTACAATGAGCAGTTCTTC.